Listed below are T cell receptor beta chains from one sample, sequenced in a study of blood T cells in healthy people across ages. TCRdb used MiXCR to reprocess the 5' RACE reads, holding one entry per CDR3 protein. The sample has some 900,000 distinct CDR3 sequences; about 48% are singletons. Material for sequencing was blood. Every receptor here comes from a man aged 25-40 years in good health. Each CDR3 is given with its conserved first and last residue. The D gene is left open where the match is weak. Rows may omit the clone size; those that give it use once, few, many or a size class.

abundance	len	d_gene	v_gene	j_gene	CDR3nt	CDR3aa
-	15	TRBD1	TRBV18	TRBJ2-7	TGTGCCAGCTCACAAAACACGGGACAGAGCTACGAGCAGTACTTC	CASSQNTGQSYEQYF
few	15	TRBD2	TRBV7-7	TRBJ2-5	TGTGCTAGCAGCACGCTGACTAGCGGGCAAGAGACCCAGTACTTC	CASSTLTSGQETQYF
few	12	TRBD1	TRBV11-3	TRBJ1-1	TGTGCCAGCAGCGCCAGACAGGGTATGGCTTTCTTT	CASSARQGMAFF
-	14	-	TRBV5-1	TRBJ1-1	TGCGCCAGCAGCTCCGGCATGGGGGACACTGAAGCTTTCTTT	CASSSGMGDTEAFF
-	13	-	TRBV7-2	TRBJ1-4	TGTGCCAGCAGCTTAGCGTCGGCCACCCAACTGTTTTTT	CASSLASATQLFF
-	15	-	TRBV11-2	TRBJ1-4	TGTGCCAGCAGCTCCAGGACGGCGGGTAGTGAAAAACTGTTTTTT	CASSSRTAGSEKLFF
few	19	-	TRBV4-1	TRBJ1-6	TGCGCCAGCAGCCAAGAATTAAACAGGCTTATGTCCTATAATTCACCCCTCCACTTT	CASSQELNRLMSYNSPLHF
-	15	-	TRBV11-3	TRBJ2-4	TGTGCCAGCAGCCAGACCCCGGTAGCCAAAAACATTCAGTACTTC	CASSQTPVAKNIQYF
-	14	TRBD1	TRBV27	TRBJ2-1	TGTGCCAGCAGTCCCGGGACAGGGATCAATGAGCAGTTCTTC	CASSPGTGINEQFF
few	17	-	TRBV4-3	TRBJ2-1	TGCGCCAGCAGCCAAGACCCGGAGGGGACCTCCTACAATGAGCAGTTCTTC	CASSQDPEGTSYNEQFF
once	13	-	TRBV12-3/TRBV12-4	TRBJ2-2	TGTGCCAGCAGTTCGGGGAGGACCGGGGAGCTGTTTTTT	CASSSGRTGELFF
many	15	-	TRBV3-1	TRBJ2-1	TGTGCCAGCAGCCGAAAAGGGGGGTCCTACAATGAGCAGTTCTTC	CASSRKGGSYNEQFF
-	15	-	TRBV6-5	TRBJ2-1	TGTGCCAGCAGTTATTCCGCCCTGGGCGTCAATGAGCAGTTCTTC	CASSYSALGVNEQFF
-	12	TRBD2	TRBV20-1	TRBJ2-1	TGCAGTGCTAGCGGGGGGGTCAGAGAGCAGTTCTTC	CSASGGVREQFF
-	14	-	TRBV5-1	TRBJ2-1	TGCGCCAGCACTCAGGCAGGATCCTACAATGAGCAGTTCTTC	CASTQAGSYNEQFF
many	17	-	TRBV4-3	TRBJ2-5	TGCGCCAGCAGCCAAGATCTTCGGGGGATGGGGCAAGAGACCCAGTACTTC	CASSQDLRGMGQETQYF
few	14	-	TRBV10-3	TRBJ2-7	TGTGCCATCAGTTCCGGAGGGGGATTCTACGAGCAGTACTTC	CAISSGGGFYEQYF
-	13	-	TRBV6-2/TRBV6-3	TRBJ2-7	TGTGCCAGCAGGGCGTTCGCCTCCTACGAGCAGTACTTC	CASRAFASYEQYF
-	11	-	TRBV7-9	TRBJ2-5	TGTGCCAGCAGCGTATGGGGGGAGCAGTACTTC	CASSVWGEQYF
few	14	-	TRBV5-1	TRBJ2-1	TGCGCCAGCACCCTAGAAGGGGGTAGGAATGAGCAGTTCTTC	CASTLEGGRNEQFF
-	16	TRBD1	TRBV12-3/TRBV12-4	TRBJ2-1	TGTGCCAGCAGACCGACAGGGGGAAATGAGGTCAATGAGCAGTTCTTC	CASRPTGGNEVNEQFF
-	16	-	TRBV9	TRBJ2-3	TGTGCCAGCAGCGTAGGTCTCTTGATTAGCACAGATACGCAGTATTTT	CASSVGLLISTDTQYF
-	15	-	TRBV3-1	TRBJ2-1	TGTGCCAGCAGCCAAGGCCTGGGCGAACGGCATGAGCAGTTCTTC	CASSQGLGERHEQFF
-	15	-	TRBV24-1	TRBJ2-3	TGTGCCACCAGTGACCGCGGACGGACGACGGATACGCAGTATTTT	CATSDRGRTTDTQYF
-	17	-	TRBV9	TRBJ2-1	TGTGCCAGCAGCCCTCGGGCGGGGTCCCCCTCCTACAATGAGCAGTTCTTC	CASSPRAGSPSYNEQFF
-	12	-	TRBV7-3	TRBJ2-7	TGTGCCAGCAGCCCCGACCACTACGAGCAGTACTTC	CASSPDHYEQYF
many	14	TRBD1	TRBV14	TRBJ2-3	TGTGCCAGCAGCCTGGGGACAGTCACAGATACGCAGTATTTT	CASSLGTVTDTQYF
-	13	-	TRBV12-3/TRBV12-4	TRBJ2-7	TGTGCCAGCAGTCATGGGTCGGGCTACGAGCAGTACTTC	CASSHGSGYEQYF
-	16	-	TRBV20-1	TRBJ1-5	TGCAGTGCTAGAGATCTGCAGGGGTCACGCAATCAGCCCCAGCATTTT	CSARDLQGSRNQPQHF
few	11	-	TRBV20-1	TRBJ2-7	TGCAGTGCTTCGGCCCTCTACGAGCAGTACTTC	CSASALYEQYF
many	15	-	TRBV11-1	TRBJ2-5	TGTGCCAGCAGCTCAGGACAACAGCTCCATTGGGTCCAGTACTTC	CASSSGQQLHWVQYF
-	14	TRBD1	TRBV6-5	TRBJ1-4	TGTGCCAGCACCCACAGGGGGCGAGATGAAAAACTGTTTTTT	CASTHRGRDEKLFF
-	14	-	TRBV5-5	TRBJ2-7	TGTGCCAGCAGCTTGGTGGTCAGCTCCTACGAGCAGTACTTC	CASSLVVSSYEQYF
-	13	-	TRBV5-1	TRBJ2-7	TGCGCCAGCAGGGACATGAGATCCTACGAGCAGTACTTC	CASRDMRSYEQYF
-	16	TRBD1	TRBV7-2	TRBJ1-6	TGTGCCAGCAGCCCGGGAAGACAGCAGGGGGGTTCACCCCTCCACTTT	CASSPGRQQGGSPLHF
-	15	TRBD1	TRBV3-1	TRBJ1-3	TGTGCCAGCAGCACGGGGACAGGCTCTGGAAACACCATATATTTT	CASSTGTGSGNTIYF
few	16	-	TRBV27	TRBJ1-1	TGTGCCAGCAGTTTTCGGGGGGGGGGTTTGGGCACTGAAGCTTTCTTT	CASSFRGGGLGTEAFF
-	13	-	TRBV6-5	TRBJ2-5	TGTGCCAGCAGGGACTGGCACCAAGAGACCCAGTACTTC	CASRDWHQETQYF
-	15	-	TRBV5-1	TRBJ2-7	TGCGCCAGCAGCGCCTCTCTGGATCCATCCTACGAGCAGTACTTC	CASSASLDPSYEQYF
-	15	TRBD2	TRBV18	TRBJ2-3	TGTGCCAGCTCACCGAACGGACTAGCGTGGGATACGCAGTATTTT	CASSPNGLAWDTQYF
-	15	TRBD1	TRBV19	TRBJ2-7	TGTGCCAGTCGTACACAGGGGCGCTTCTCCTACGAGCAGTACTTC	CASRTQGRFSYEQYF